Listed here are 2 T cell receptor beta chains from one sample, sequenced in a study of blood T cell repertoires in COVID-19. Assay used: immunoSEQ multiplex PCR; TCRdb lists only in-frame clones, some missing. The sample yields fewer than 150,000 clones, approximately 89% seen once. The sample was peripheral blood. The receptors derive from a human donor in a cohort sampled during active COVID-19.

This chain connects TRBV3-1 (or the pseudogene TRBV3-2) to TRBJ1-2; weak D call: TRBD1 (6 bases). The V gene lost 0 bases and the J gene lost 8 bases, with 10 bases spanning the gap. CDR1 is LGHDT, CDR2 YNNKEL, per germline (reference sequence). The CDR3 is 13 residues long. For the CDR3, the DNA is TGTGCCAGCAGCCAAGATCCGACAGGAGGCTACACCTTC. It codes for CASSQDPTGGYTF.

The chain uses TRBV7-8 and TRBJ1-2, with D tentatively TRBD1 (5 bases). With 5 bases removed from V and 3 bases from J, the gap between germline ends came to 13 bases. The CDR3 length is 14 residues. The V gene's germline CDR1 is SGHVS and CDR2 FQNEAQ. The CDR3 bases are TGTGCCAGCAGCCTGACAGTAGGGGACTATGGCTACACCTTC. Encoded protein: CASSLTVGDYGYTF.